This TCR beta chain stems from a study of T cell changes during pregnancy in multiple sclerosis. This clone was recorded a few times. Per the germline V gene, CDR1 is LNHDA and CDR2 is SQIVND (reference sequence). The CDR3 extends over 15 amino acids. The V segment lost 5 bases and the J segment 4 bases; nucleotides outside the gene matches: 6. Using immunoSEQ multiplex PCR, the repertoire was profiled, and TCRdb retains in-frame clones only, with some absent. Of 25,000 to 35,000 clones listed, 80% to 90% are singletons. This chain uses TRBV19 with TRBJ1-5; 9 nucleotides line up with TRBD1. The TCR sequence derives from a female donor with multiple sclerosis, enrolled in a pregnancy study. Sequenced here: CD4+ T cells from peripheral blood mononuclear cells, sampled in the second trimester of pregnancy. The CDR3 nucleotides are TGTGCCAGTAGTGCCGGGACAGGGTCAAATCAGCCCCAGCATTTT. Amino acid sequence: CASSAGTGSNQPQHF.